Listed below are T cell receptor beta chains from one sample, sequenced in a study of T cell responses to AZD1222 COVID-19 vaccine. Profiling relied on immunoSEQ multiplex PCR, and the TCRdb table lists in-frame clones only, not all of them. Here the sample spans 60,000 to 75,000 clones, about nine tenths being singletons. Source: peripheral blood, taken 28 days after the second AZD1222 dose. The receptors come from an adult who received the AZD1222 COVID-19 vaccine. CDR3s include the opening cysteine and the closing phenylalanine or tryptophan. D genes are given only for firm matches. Only part of the rows carry a size: once, few, many, or a class if the clone is expanded.

>TRBD1|.|17|TRBV23-1|TRBJ1-1
CASSQSGTGGVNTEAFF
TGCGCCAGCAGTCAATCGGGGACAGGGGGGGTGAACACTGAAGCTTTCTTT
>.|.|14|TRBV20-1|TRBJ2-5
CSASPWTPQETQYF
TGCAGTGCTAGTCCCTGGACACCGCAAGAGACCCAGTACTTC
>.|.|15|TRBV6-5|TRBJ2-3
CASSYRSGSTDTQYF
TGTGCCAGCAGTTACAGATCCGGGAGCACAGATACGCAGTATTTT
>TRBD2|once|17|TRBV9|TRBJ2-2
CASSVGISGSNTGELFF
TGTGCCAGCAGCGTAGGAATTAGCGGGAGTAATACCGGGGAGCTGTTTTTT
>TRBD2|.|14|TRBV27|TRBJ2-7
CASRLGLAGNEQYF
TGTGCCAGCAGACTGGGACTAGCGGGAAACGAGCAGTACTTC
>.|.|13|TRBV5-1|TRBJ2-5
CASSFSLQETQYF
TGCGCCAGCAGCTTTTCCCTGCAAGAGACCCAGTACTTC
>.|.|13|TRBV9|TRBJ1-1
CASSVDGYTEAFF
TGTGCCAGCAGCGTAGACGGCTACACTGAAGCTTTCTTT
>TRBD1|.|14|TRBV5-1|TRBJ2-3
CASSLQGLTDTQYF
TGCGCCAGCAGCTTACAGGGGCTCACAGATACGCAGTATTTT
>TRBD1|.|16|TRBV19|TRBJ2-1
CASSTPTGNSYNEQFF
TGTGCCAGTAGTACCCCGACAGGGAACTCCTACAATGAGCAGTTCTTC
>TRBD1|.|16|TRBV5-1|TRBJ1-6
CASSLQGASYNSPLHF
TGCGCCAGCAGCCTCCAGGGGGCGTCCTATAATTCACCCCTCCACTTT
>.|.|15|TRBV5-5|TRBJ1-6
CASRWGSSYNSPLHF
TGTGCCAGCAGATGGGGGAGCTCCTATAATTCACCCCTCCACTTT
>TRBD2|.|15|TRBV19|TRBJ2-1
CASTLGLAGYNEQFF
TGTGCCAGTACCCTGGGACTAGCGGGCTACAATGAGCAGTTCTTC
>TRBD2|.|14|TRBV3-1/TRBV3-2|TRBJ2-7
CASSRLAGPYEQYF
TGTGCCAGCAGTAGACTAGCGGGGCCCTACGAGCAGTACTTC
>TRBD1|.|14|TRBV5-1|TRBJ1-4
CASSPLRGEEKLFF
TGCGCCAGCAGCCCCCTCAGGGGGGAGGAAAAACTGTTTTTT
>.|.|13|TRBV28|TRBJ2-1
CASSPFRSNEQFF
TGTGCCAGCAGCCCCTTTAGATCTAATGAGCAGTTCTTC
>TRBD2|.|14|TRBV3-1/TRBV3-2|TRBJ2-5
CASKTSGRGETQYF
TGTGCCAGCAAAACTAGCGGGAGGGGAGAGACCCAGTACTTC
>.|.|16|TRBV10-3|TRBJ2-7
CAISAFGRKSSYEQYF
TGTGCCATCAGTGCATTTGGTCGGAAAAGCTCCTACGAGCAGTACTTC
>.|.|14|TRBV5-1|TRBJ1-1
CASSLDLRDTEAFF
TGCGCCAGCAGCTTGGACCTAAGGGACACTGAAGCTTTCTTT
>TRBD2|once|15|TRBV11-2|TRBJ2-5
CASSLKGLALGTQYF
TGTGCCAGCAGCTTAAAGGGACTAGCACTAGGTACCCAGTACTTC
>.|once|14|TRBV27|TRBJ2-7
CASSLGNGGYEQYF
TGTGCCAGCAGTCTCGGAAATGGTGGCTACGAGCAGTACTTC
>.|once|13|TRBV7-2|TRBJ2-7
CASSKGAPYEQYF
TGTGCCAGCAGTAAGGGTGCACCCTACGAGCAGTACTTC
>TRBD1|.|14|TRBV18|TRBJ2-2
CASSGTGDTGELFF
TGTGCCAGCTCAGGGACAGGAGACACCGGGGAGCTGTTTTTT
>.|.|13|TRBV24-1|TRBJ2-7
CATSQSNSYEQYF
TGTGCCACCAGCCAAAGCAACTCCTACGAGCAGTACTTC
>.|.|17|TRBV4-2|TRBJ2-6
CASSQADSASGANVLTF
TGTGCCAGCAGCCAAGCGGACAGCGCCTCTGGGGCCAACGTCCTGACTTTC
>TRBD2|few|13|TRBV29-1|TRBJ2-3
CSGGTSGPDTQYF
TGCAGCGGCGGGACTAGTGGCCCGGATACGCAGTATTTT
>TRBD2|once|13|TRBV18|TRBJ2-1
CASSPIAGVTEFF
TGTGCCAGCTCACCCATAGCGGGAGTCACAGAGTTCTTC
>.|few|12|TRBV2|TRBJ1-3
CASHRSRGTIYF
TGTGCCAGCCACCGATCCCGGGGCACCATATATTTT
>TRBD1|.|16|TRBV6-1|TRBJ2-1
CASSGQGALSYNEQFF
TGTGCCAGCAGTGGTCAGGGGGCTCTGTCATACAATGAGCAGTTCTTC
>.|once|15|TRBV6-1|TRBJ1-2
CASSDVGQGDGGYTF
TGTGCCAGCAGTGATGTGGGTCAGGGAGATGGAGGCTACACCTTC
>.|.|12|TRBV30|TRBJ1-2
CAWSFRVGGYTF
TGTGCCTGGAGTTTCAGGGTGGGAGGCTACACCTTC
>.|once|13|TRBV25-1|TRBJ1-1
CASRTGAVTEAFF
TGTGCCAGCAGAACGGGCGCCGTCACTGAAGCTTTCTTT
>.|.|14|TRBV5-1|TRBJ1-3
CASSLENSGNTIYF
TGCGCCAGCAGCTTGGAAAACTCTGGAAACACCATATATTTT
>.|.|13|TRBV2|TRBJ2-1
CASIQLSYNEQFF
TGTGCCAGCATCCAGCTTTCCTACAATGAGCAGTTCTTC
>TRBD1|.|13|TRBV7-2|TRBJ2-1
CASTTTGDNEQFF
TGTGCCAGCACAACGACAGGGGACAATGAGCAGTTCTTC
>.|.|13|TRBV28|TRBJ1-3
CASSEGFGNTIYF
TGTGCCAGCAGTGAGGGGTTTGGAAACACCATATATTTT